Shown below are 5 T cell receptor beta chains from a single sample sequenced in a study of blood T cell repertoires in COVID-19. Some clones are missing from TCRdb's copy, which holds only in-frame ones; the method was immunoSEQ multiplex PCR. The sample carries 35,000 to 55,000 clones, about nine tenths recorded once. Material: peripheral blood. The receptors here all came from a human donor in a cohort sampled during active COVID-19.

Written as DNA, the CDR3 is TGCGCCAGCAGTGGGAAGGACAGATACAATCAGCCCCAGCATTTT. Protein sequence: CASSGKDRYNQPQHF. The V call is TRBV10-1, the J call TRBJ1-5, with D perhaps matching TRBD1 (6 bases). Germline assignment: CDR1 WNHNN and CDR2 SYGVQD (reference sequence). V lost 4 bases, J lost 3 bases, and 13 bases lay in between. This CDR3 is 15 amino acids long.

The chain combines TRBV6-5 with TRBJ1-1; possible D gene TRBD1, 6 bases. Germline-derived CDR1 and CDR2 are MNHEY and SVGAGI. Trimming removed 5 bases at V and 5 bases at J, with 15 bases between. The CDR3 runs to 14 residues. The DNA for the CDR3 is TGTGCCAGCAGTCACCCAGAGAGGGGGACTGAAGCTTTCTTT. It translates to CASSHPERGTEAFF.

CDR3 loop: CASSSGQGSGNTIYF. CDR3 sequence (DNA): TGCGCCAGCAGCTCGGGACAAGGCTCTGGAAACACCATATATTTT. The chain recombines TRBV5-1 with TRBJ1-3, with D possibly matching TRBD1 (6 bases). Germline values: CDR1 SGHRS, CDR2 YFSETQ. CDR3 length equals 15 residues. Trimming left V 3 bases short and J 0 bases short, with 10 bases between.

V is TRBV19 and J is TRBJ2-3, with TRBD1 as a possible D gene (6 bases). V was trimmed by 4 bases and J by 8 bases, leaving 10 bases between them. Germline-derived CDR1 and CDR2 are LNHDA and SQIVND (reference sequence). This CDR3 contains 12 residues. The CDR3 nucleotides read TGTGCCAGTAGTAACAGGGAAGGTACGCAGTATTTT. Residues: CASSNREGTQYF.

The J gene is TRBJ2-3, the V gene TRBV24-1, with 10 bases aligning to TRBD1. The CDR3 is 16 amino acids. V lost 5 bases and J lost 2; bases outside the gene matches: 6. CDR1 is KGHDR, CDR2 SFDVKD, per germline. CDR3 loop: CATSAPTGGNTDTQYF. The DNA for the CDR3 is TGTGCCACCAGTGCTCCGACAGGGGGCAACACAGATACGCAGTATTTT.